The rows below give T cell receptor beta chains drawn from one sample of a study of monozygotic twins with inflammatory bowel disease. From its re-call of the 5' RACE reads, TCRdb lists each CDR3 protein once, without DNA. This repertoire includes some 200,000 distinct CDR3 sequences. The sequenced sample consisted of blood. These receptors all stem from a human donor with ulcerative colitis or Crohn's disease, or a healthy co-twin of an affected twin (not recorded which). Both conserved end residues are part of each CDR3.

J | V | CDR3
TRBJ1-5 | TRBV5-5 | CASSVGPSHQPQHF
TRBJ1-1 | TRBV7-2 | CASTPMNTEAFF
TRBJ1-5 | TRBV7-2 | CASSLGTGTKPQHF
TRBJ2-7 | TRBV28 | CASSLSQRELYF
TRBJ1-1 | TRBV20-1 | CSASREGLGVNTEAFF
TRBJ1-6 | TRBV5-1 | CASSLGGTGRSPLHF
TRBJ2-3 | TRBV5-5 | CASSWGADTDTQYF
TRBJ1-1 | TRBV7-6 | CASSSHPGTEAFF
TRBJ2-7 | TRBV7-3 | CASSLLADSAEQYF
TRBJ2-3 | TRBV5-1 | CASSSRVVSTDTQYF
TRBJ2-1 | TRBV29-1 | CSVWGASSYNEQFF
TRBJ2-1 | TRBV5-1 | CASSLSGQDTYNEQFF
TRBJ1-1 | TRBV10-3 | CAISDGMNTEAFF
TRBJ2-7 | TRBV11-2 | CASSAMGGGWYEQYF